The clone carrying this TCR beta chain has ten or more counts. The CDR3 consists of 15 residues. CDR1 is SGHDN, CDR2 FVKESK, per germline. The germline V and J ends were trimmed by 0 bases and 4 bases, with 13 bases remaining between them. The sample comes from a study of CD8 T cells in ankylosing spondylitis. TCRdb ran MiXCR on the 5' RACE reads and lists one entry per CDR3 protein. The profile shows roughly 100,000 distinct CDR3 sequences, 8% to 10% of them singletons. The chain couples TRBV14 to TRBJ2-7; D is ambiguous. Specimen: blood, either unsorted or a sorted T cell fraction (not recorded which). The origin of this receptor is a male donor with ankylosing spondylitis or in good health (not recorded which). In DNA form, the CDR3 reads TGTGCCAGCAGCCAAGATGTCCCCCCAACTTACGAGCAGTACTTC. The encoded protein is CASSQDVPPTYEQYF.